These T cell receptor beta chains were read from a single sample in a study of cytomegalovirus exposure and HLA in healthy donors. Produced via immunoSEQ multiplex PCR; TCRdb's table is partial and in-frame only. The data contain some 130,000 clones, approximately 71% of them singletons. The sample comprised PBMCs. The receptors derive from a woman in her sixties or seventies in good health and CMV-seronegative. Both conserved end residues are part of each CDR3. Fields, in order: J gene, clone size, V gene, D gene, CDR3 DNA, CDR3 protein. D genes are given only for firm matches. Not every row has a clone size; where given, it reads once, few, many or a size class.

TRBJ1-2	NA	TRBV28	TRBD1	TGTGCCAGCAGCAAGGCTGGAGGGGGCTACTATGGCTACACCTTC	CASSKAGGGYYGYTF
TRBJ2-7	NA	TRBV27	TRBD2	TGTGCCAGCAGTTCACCAGCGGGAGGTTCCTACGAGCAGTACTTC	CASSSPAGGSYEQYF
TRBJ1-1	NA	TRBV28	TRBD1	TGTGCCAGCCTTGGACAGGGGAACACTGAAGCTTTCTTT	CASLGQGNTEAFF
TRBJ2-1	NA	TRBV5-4	NA	TGTGCCAGCAGCTTGGCCTCTACCTCCTACAATGAGCAGTTCTTC	CASSLASTSYNEQFF
TRBJ1-1	few	TRBV6-5	TRBD1	TGTGCCAGCAGTCAACAGGGACAGGCTTTCTTT	CASSQQGQAFF
TRBJ1-2	NA	TRBV6-5	TRBD1	TGTGCCAGCAGTTACGGACAGGGACGCGTTGGCTATGGCTACACCTTC	CASSYGQGRVGYGYTF
TRBJ1-4	NA	TRBV19	NA	TGTGCCAGTAGTATAGAGGACAGCCCGGGACTGTTTTTT	CASSIEDSPGLFF
TRBJ2-1	NA	TRBV30	NA	TGTGCCTGGAGTGTAGGTGGGGGCAACTACAATGAGCAGTTCTTC	CAWSVGGGNYNEQFF
TRBJ2-7	NA	TRBV5-5	NA	TGTGCCAGCAGCTTGACAGTTGAGCAGTACTTC	CASSLTVEQYF
TRBJ2-7	NA	TRBV7-9	NA	TGTTCCAGCAGCCCCGGGGGATCCGAGCAGTACTTC	CSSSPGGSEQYF
TRBJ1-6	NA	TRBV6-1	NA	TGTGCCAGCAGGCAGGGTAGCCTCAATTCACCCCTCCACTTT	CASRQGSLNSPLHF
TRBJ1-1	NA	TRBV18	TRBD1	TGTGCCAGCTCGCAGGCAGGGGGAGGTACTGAAGCTTTCTTT	CASSQAGGGTEAFF
TRBJ1-2	few	TRBV9	NA	TGTGCCAGCAGCGTAGAGGGGGAGGGAGTCGGCTACACCTTC	CASSVEGEGVGYTF
TRBJ2-1	few	TRBV7-2	TRBD2	TGTGCCAGCAGCTTCTTGGGAGGGCCCAATGAGCAGTTCTTC	CASSFLGGPNEQFF
TRBJ2-7	NA	TRBV6-1	TRBD1	TGTGCCAGCAGTGAAAGGTGGACAGGGGGCGCGATCTTTTACGAGCAGTACTTC	CASSERWTGGAIFYEQYF
TRBJ2-3	NA	TRBV18	NA	TGTGCCAGCTCACCGGTTCGGGTTAACACAGATACGCAGTATTTT	CASSPVRVNTDTQYF
TRBJ2-3	NA	TRBV5-6	TRBD2	TGTGCCAGCAGCTTGGCCCCGGGACTAGCGGGCCCCACAGATACGCAGTATTTT	CASSLAPGLAGPTDTQYF
TRBJ1-5	NA	TRBV10-1	NA	TGCGCCAGCAGTGGACAGGTCAATCAGCCCCAGCATTTT	CASSGQVNQPQHF
TRBJ2-1	once	TRBV6-6	NA	TGTGCCAGCAGGAAAGCGGACAGCTACAATGAGCAGTTCTTC	CASRKADSYNEQFF
TRBJ2-3	once	TRBV27	TRBD1	TGTGCCAGCAGTTTAGGACAGGGCGCAGATACGCAGTATTTT	CASSLGQGADTQYF
TRBJ2-3	NA	TRBV7-2	TRBD2	TGTGCCAGCAGCTCGGGACTAGCGGGGAGCACAGATACGCAGTATTTT	CASSSGLAGSTDTQYF
TRBJ2-3	NA	TRBV5-6	TRBD2	TGTGCCAGCATCACTTGGGGCCAGCGGGGGCCAGATACGCAGTATTTT	CASITWGQRGPDTQYF
TRBJ2-1	NA	TRBV18	TRBD2	TGTGCCAGCTCCCCCACGACTAGCGGGGGGGCGGGTTTAAATGAGCAGTTCTTC	CASSPTTSGGAGLNEQFF
TRBJ1-4	NA	TRBV2	NA	TGTGCCAGCAGTAGACAGTCAACTAATGAAAAACTGTTTTTT	CASSRQSTNEKLFF
TRBJ1-2	few	TRBV9	TRBD1	TGTGCCAGCAGCTACCCGGGACAGGGGGATGGGGGCTACACCTTC	CASSYPGQGDGGYTF
TRBJ2-7	NA	TRBV28	TRBD2	TGTGCCAGCGCTTGGCGGGTAGGCGGGAGCTCCTACGAGCAGTACTTC	CASAWRVGGSSYEQYF
TRBJ1-1	NA	TRBV11-2	NA	TGTGCCAGCAGCTTCGGGAGGGGGAACACTGAAGCTTTCTTT	CASSFGRGNTEAFF
TRBJ1-1	NA	TRBV28	TRBD1	TGTGCCAGCAGTTCGACAGGGGCCGGGGCCATGAACACTGAAGCTTTCTTT	CASSSTGAGAMNTEAFF
TRBJ2-3	NA	TRBV23-1	TRBD1	TGCGCCAGCAGTCAATCGAACAGGGGGCCTGACACAGATACGCAGTATTTT	CASSQSNRGPDTDTQYF
TRBJ1-6	NA	TRBV28	TRBD1	TGTGCCAGCAGTTCACCGGGACAGGGCCTTTCACCCCTCCACTTT	CASSSPGQGLSPLHF